This T cell receptor (beta chain) is from a study of T cells in tumors after PD-1 blockade. For this clone: The junction does not match germline at one end; this may be a read error.

This CDR3 contains 14 residues. Germline V gives CDR1 SQVTM, CDR2 ANQGSEA. Data came from immunoSEQ multiplex PCR; TCRdb stores just in-frame clones and leaves some out. The sample holds roughly 4,400 clones; around 70% are singletons and the top ten take around 13%. The V gene is TRBV29-1, the J gene TRBJ2-3; D tentatively reads TRBD1 or TRBD2 (5 bases each). Source: tumor tissue, taken before anti-PD-1 treatment. This TCR was sampled from a human donor with basal cell carcinoma. DNA of the CDR3: TGCAGCGTCGAAGGGGACGTCAGCCCAGATACGCAGTATTTT. Translating gives CSVEGDVSPDTQYF.